These 25 T cell receptor beta chains share one sample of origin, sequenced in a study of PD-1 blockade in classical Hodgkin lymphoma. The assay was immunoSEQ multiplex PCR, and TCRdb's table has in-frame clones only and misses some. Among roughly 2,300 clones listed, around 86% were seen once. In every patient, relapse followed autologous stem cell transplantation, while exposure to brentuximab vedotin differed. From thawed PBMCs, CD4+ T cells were purified using magnetic negative selection. This specimen was CD4+ T cells from blood, taken at baseline. Every receptor here comes from a human donor with classical Hodgkin lymphoma.

V and J are TRBV10-3 and TRBJ2-1; TRBD2 might be the D (5 bases). This CDR3 contains 12 residues. The V gene's germline CDR1 is ENHRY and CDR2 SYGVKD. Trimming cost V 10 bases and J 3 bases, with 10 bases left between them. The CDR3 reads CATGLSYNEQFF. The CDR3 nucleotides are TGTGCCACCGGACTCAGCTACAATGAGCAGTTCTTC.

The rearrangement joins TRBV7-8 to TRBJ1-5; 7 bases are a match to TRBD1. The germline V gene encodes CDR1 SGHVS and CDR2 FQNEAQ. With 0 bases clipped from V and 5 bases from J, the junction kept 10 bases outside the gene matches. The CDR3 runs to 17 residues. CDR3 sequence: CASSLAVVRGTDQPQHF. In DNA, the CDR3 is TGTGCCAGCAGCTTAGCGGTAGTGCGGGGGACAGATCAGCCCCAGCATTTT. Using reference TRBV7-8 and TRBJ1-5 for the parts outside the CDR3, the full variable domain is GAGVSQSPRYKVAKRGQDVALRCDPISGHVSLFWYQQALGQGPEFLTYFQNEAQLDKSGLPSDRFFAERPEGSVSTLKIQRTQQEDSAVYLCASSLAVVRGTDQPQHFGDGTRLSIL.

The V gene is TRBV27, the J gene TRBJ2-2; D is possibly TRBD2 (6 bases). The germline gives CDR1 MNHEY, CDR2 SMNVEV (reference sequence). The CDR3 runs 14 residues. Trimming removed 10 bases from V and 4 bases from J, with 16 bases in between. The CDR3: CATGGGPGTGELFF. The CDR3 DNA follows: TGTGCCACCGGGGGTGGCCCGGGCACCGGGGAGCTGTTTTTT.

As concerns this clone: One junction end does not reproduce the germline sequence, and a read error may be involved. The chain is built from TRBV14 and TRBJ1-2; no definite D call. Germline V gene lookup returns CDR1 SGHDN and CDR2 FVKESK. CDR3 length: 11 residues. The CDR3 here is CASSQGPLSAF. The DNA of the CDR3 is TGTGCCAGCAGCCAAGGACCCCTTTCGGCCTTC.

This chain uses TRBV30 with TRBJ1-2; the D gene is possibly TRBD1 (5 bases). CDR1 is GTSNPN and CDR2 is SVGIG in the germline V gene (reference sequence). Trimming removed 0 bases from V and 7 bases from J, with 24 bases in between. CDR3 length equals 17 residues. The CDR3 reads CAWSVGSGGSRRRGYTF. In DNA, the CDR3 is TGTGCCTGGAGTGTAGGGTCCGGGGGGAGTCGACGACGTGGCTACACCTTC. Drawing the rest from reference TRBV30 and TRBJ1-2, the complete variable domain is SQTIHQWPATLVQPVGSPLSLECTVEGTSNPNLYWYRQAAGRGLQLLFYSVGIGQISSEVPQNLSASRPQDRQFILSSKKLLLSDSGFYLCAWSVGSGGSRRRGYTFGSGTRLTVV.

The chain combines TRBV7-9 with TRBJ2-1; maybe TRBD1 (7 bases). V was pared by 6 bases and J by 1 base, with 16 bases between. Germline CDR1 reads SEHNR; CDR2 reads FQNEAQ (reference sequence). CDR3 size: 16 residues. The CDR3 reads CASRASTGRSYNEQFF. The CDR3 DNA is TGTGCCAGCAGAGCGTCGACAGGGAGGTCCTACAATGAGCAGTTCTTC.

The chain joins TRBV4-1 to TRBJ2-2; D gene unclear. V was shortened by 0 bases and J by 4 bases, with 6 bases between the two germline ends. Germline V gene sequence: CDR1 MGHRA, CDR2 YSYEKL. The CDR3 runs 14 residues. The CDR3 DNA sequence: TGCGCCAGCAGCCAAGAGCAACGCACCGGGGAGCTGTTTTTT. Its protein product is CASSQEQRTGELFF.

The V gene is TRBV28, the J gene TRBJ1-1; no firm D call. Trimming removed 3 bases at V and 6 bases at J, with 8 bases between. This CDR3 has 12 residues. Germline V CDR1 and CDR2: MDHEN, SYDVKM. The CDR3 reads CASSLQDSEAFF. CDR3 nucleotides: TGTGCCAGCAGTTTGCAAGACTCTGAAGCTTTCTTT.

This chain uses TRBV7-2 with TRBJ2-1; 10 nucleotides match TRBD2. The CDR3 spans 14 residues. Germline CDR1 and CDR2: SGHTA and FQGNSA. V was clipped by 2 bases and J by 8 bases; unmatched bases: 3. The CDR3 protein is CASSLKRGGHEQFF. DNA for the CDR3: TGTGCCAGCAGCTTAAAGCGGGGGGGCCATGAGCAGTTCTTC.

The rearrangement joins TRBV6-5 to TRBJ2-3; 7 nucleotides agree with TRBD1. Germline V gives CDR1 MNHEY, CDR2 SVGAGI. The CDR3 has 15 amino acids. Losses at the gene ends were 6 bases for V and 5 bases for J; bases not matched to a gene: 11. The CDR3 DNA reads TGTGCCAGCAGATCCACAGGGGTCGGAGGAGATACGCAGTATTTT. This translates into CASRSTGVGGDTQYF.

This chain uses TRBV30 with TRBJ1-5; D may be TRBD1 (6 bases). V was clipped by 5 bases and J by 3 bases, with 11 bases between them. CDR1 and CDR2 from the germline V gene are GTSNPN and SVGIG (reference sequence). The CDR3 has 13 amino acids. Here the CDR3 DNA reads TGTGCCTGGGCCAGGGGACCCAATCAGCCCCAGCATTTT. It yields the protein CAWARGPNQPQHF.

With regard to this clone: One end of the junction fails to match germline, which may point to a read error. The CDR3 DNA is TGCGCCAGCAGCTTGGCCGTGGCAGGGGGCGACAACAAGCTCTTC. The encoded protein is CASSLAVAGGDNKLF. The V gene is TRBV5-1, the J gene TRBJ2-7, with 8 bases fitting TRBD1. The germline V gene has CDR1 SGHRS and CDR2 YFSETQ. CDR3 length: 15 residues.

The genes are TRBV11-3 and TRBJ2-7, with unresolved D. The CDR3 is made up of 13 amino acids. Germline V gives CDR1 SGHNT, CDR2 YENEEA. Between the trimmed V and J ends, which lost 1 base and 2 bases, there was a span of 6 bases. CDR3 residues: CASSLAPTYEQYF. The DNA of the CDR3 is TGTGCCAGCAGCTTAGCCCCAACCTACGAGCAGTACTTC.

The chain uses TRBV4-1 and TRBJ2-4, with 9 positions matching TRBD2. With 4 bases clipped from V and 3 bases from J, the junction kept 4 bases outside the gene matches. CDR1 is MGHRA, CDR2 YSYEKL, per germline. The CDR3 has 15 residues. Written as DNA, the CDR3 is TGCGCCAGCAGCCCGAGAGCGGGGGGCAAAAACATTCAGTACTTC. Residues: CASSPRAGGKNIQYF.

The genes are TRBV5-1 and TRBJ1-6; TRBD1 matches 7 bases. The CDR3 runs to 16 residues. Losses at the gene ends were 5 bases for V and 6 bases for J; bases not matched to a gene: 11. Germline-derived CDR1 and CDR2 are SGHRS and YFSETQ. CDR3 bases: TGCGCCAGCAGTCAATCGCCGGGACAGCTTAATTCACCCCTCCACTTT. Translation gives CASSQSPGQLNSPLHF.

This clone was seen a single time. CDR3 residues: CATTPGAENYGYTF. For the CDR3, the DNA is TGTGCCACCACGCCAGGGGCCGAGAACTATGGCTACACCTTC. This chain uses TRBV10-3 with TRBJ1-2, with D perhaps TRBD1 (6 bases). V shed 10 bases and J shed 2 bases, with 17 bases lying between them. The germline V gene encodes CDR1 ENHRY and CDR2 SYGVKD. The CDR3 runs to 14 residues.

This rearrangement joins TRBV5-1 to TRBJ2-5; maybe TRBD2 (6 bases). The CDR3 contains 11 residues. V was shortened by 6 bases and J by 7 bases, with 10 bases between the two germline ends. Germline CDR1 and CDR2: SGHRS and YFSETQ. Written as DNA, the CDR3 is TGCGCCAGCACCTCGGAGGGGACCCAGTACTTC. Amino acids: CASTSEGTQYF. Combining the CDR3 with reference TRBV5-1 and TRBJ2-5 gives the whole variable domain KAGVTQTPRYLIKTRGQQVTLSCSPISGHRSVSWYQQTPGQGLQFLFEYFSETQRNKGNFPGRFSGRQFSNSRSEMNVSTLELGDSALYLCASTSEGTQYFGPGTRLLVL.

The chain links TRBV9 to TRBJ2-1; 7 nucleotides agree with TRBD2. After removal of 4 bases from V and 1 base from J, the junction contained 8 bases not matched to a gene. The CDR3 is made up of 16 amino acids. CDR1 and CDR2 (germline): SGDLS, YYNGEE. The CDR3 DNA follows: TGTGCCAGCAGCTCCCTTTGGGAGGGATCCTACAATGAGCAGTTCTTC. Its protein product is CASSSLWEGSYNEQFF.

The V gene is TRBV7-9, the J gene TRBJ1-6, with 7 bases that match TRBD1. The CDR3 covers 15 residues. The V gene's germline CDR1 is SEHNR and CDR2 FQNEAQ (reference sequence). V dropped 1 base and J dropped 7; count of bases not matched to a gene: 4. The CDR3 reads CASSLGQGGNSPLHF. The CDR3 coding sequence is TGTGCCAGCAGCTTAGGACAGGGTGGAAATTCACCCCTCCACTTT.

The V gene is TRBV6-1, the J gene TRBJ1-5; D unresolved. V lost 6 bases and J lost 4, with 10 bases in between. Looked up from germline, CDR1 is MNHNS and CDR2 is SASEGT. CDR3 length: 13 residues. DNA of the CDR3: TGTGCCAGCAGAGTCTCCTTAAATCAGCCCCAGCATTTT. Its translation is CASRVSLNQPQHF.

The gene calls are TRBV5-1 and TRBJ2-2; no clear D gene. This CDR3 spans 16 amino acids. V was clipped by 0 bases and J by 0 bases, with 9 bases between them. CDR1 is SGHRS, CDR2 YFSETQ, per germline. For the CDR3, the DNA is TGCGCCAGCAGCTTGGCCAGCAACGCGAACACCGGGGAGCTGTTTTTT. This encodes CASSLASNANTGELFF.

V gene TRBV21-1 combines with J gene TRBJ2-3; the table's D call TRBD2 went unverified against the DNA. TRBV21-1 is a pseudogene. This CDR3 region has 15 residues. The CDR3 region has the DNA TGTGCCAGCAGAGGGGGGGGGAGTGAGGCAGATACGCAGTATTTT. Residues: CASRGGGSEADTQYF.

The chain recombines TRBV7-2 with TRBJ2-1; TRBD2 matches 9 bases. The trim removed 1 base at V and 8 bases at J, leaving 9 bases unmatched. Germline V gives CDR1 SGHTA, CDR2 FQGNSA. CDR3 length equals 16 residues. This CDR3 reads CASSLVAGGKMYEQFF. The CDR3 nucleotides are TGTGCCAGCAGCTTAGTCGCGGGAGGGAAAATGTATGAGCAGTTCTTC.

The chain uses TRBV6-6 and TRBJ2-5; no clear D. Germline V gene sequence: CDR1 MNHNY, CDR2 SVGAGI (reference sequence). V was cut by 2 bases and J by 5 bases, with 6 bases left in between. CDR3 size: 12 residues. CDR3: CASSYEVETQYF. Written as DNA, the CDR3 is TGTGCCAGCAGTTACGAGGTCGAGACCCAGTACTTC.

The chain has TRBV5-5 and TRBJ2-7; D gene unclear. V lost 4 bases to trimming and J lost 0 bases, with 14 bases between them. In germline, CDR1 is SGHKS, CDR2 YYEKEE (reference sequence). This CDR3 has 15 amino acids. CDR3 sequence reads: CASSLGSRISYEQYF. The CDR3 DNA sequence: TGTGCCAGCAGCCTCGGGTCCCGAATCTCCTACGAGCAGTACTTC.